This TCR beta chain was sequenced for a study of CD8+ T cells in alopecia areata. Study-level background: Oral tofacitinib (5 to 10 mg twice daily) was administered to treated patients.

Germline V gives CDR1 MNHEY, CDR2 SVGAGI. Deletions cut 8 bases from V and 0 bases from J, with 13 bases between. The CDR3 has 14 amino acids. RNA extraction was followed by reverse transcription into cDNA, which acted as the sequencing template. Sequencing used immunoSEQ multiplex PCR; TCRdb keeps in-frame clones, though not all of them. The top ten clones hold approximately 10% of a sample with 180,000 or so clones, 67% of them seen once. The chain combines TRBV6-5 with TRBJ1-2; D remains unclear. This specimen consisted of CD8+ T cells sorted from blood, obtained at week 0. This sequence originates from a human donor with alopecia areata. This chain's CDR3 is CASCYTESNYGYTF. CDR3 coding DNA: TGTGCCAGCTGCTATACAGAATCTAACTATGGCTACACCTTC.